This TCR beta chain was sequenced during a study of T cell responses to AZD1222 COVID-19 vaccine. Generated by immunoSEQ multiplex PCR, the TCRdb table keeps only in-frame clones and is missing some. The sample has 90,000 to 120,000 clones, about 90% seen once; the top ten hold under 9.5%. The specimen comprised peripheral blood, sampled 28 days after the second AZD1222 dose. The TCR comes from an adult who received the AZD1222 COVID-19 vaccine.

CDR3 nucleotide sequence: TGTGCCAGCAGTTTGTCATACAATGAGCAGTTCTTC. Its protein product is CASSLSYNEQFF. The genes are TRBV27 and TRBJ2-1; D ambiguous. Trimming removed 3 bases from V and 4 bases from J, with 4 bases in between. The germline CDR1 and CDR2 sequences are MNHEY and SMNVEV (reference sequence). The CDR3 sequence is 12 residues long.